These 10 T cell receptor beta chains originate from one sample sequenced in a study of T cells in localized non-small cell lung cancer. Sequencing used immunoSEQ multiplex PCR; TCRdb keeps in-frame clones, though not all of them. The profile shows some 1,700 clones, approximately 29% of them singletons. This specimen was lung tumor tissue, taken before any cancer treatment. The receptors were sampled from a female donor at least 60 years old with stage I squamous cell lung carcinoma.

The CDR3 is CASSPDYQSGTGELFF. CDR3 coding DNA: TGTGCCAGCTCACCCGACTACCAATCGGGCACCGGGGAGCTGTTTTTT. The chain joins TRBV18 to TRBJ2-2, with D perhaps matching TRBD2 (5 bases). The V end was cut by 3 bases, the J end by 4 bases, with 15 bases between. This CDR3 has 16 residues. Per the germline V gene, CDR1 is KGHSH and CDR2 is LQKENI.

The CDR3 region has the DNA TGCGCCAGCAGTGCAGGACTAGTAGGCTATGAGCAGTTCTTC. This encodes CASSAGLVGYEQFF. The chain joins TRBV10-2 to TRBJ2-1; TRBD2 aligns across 7 bases. Germline V gene lookup returns CDR1 WSHSY and CDR2 SAAADI. This CDR3 is built from 14 residues. The V and J ends lost 4 bases and 8 bases, in that order; junction bases with no gene match: 8.

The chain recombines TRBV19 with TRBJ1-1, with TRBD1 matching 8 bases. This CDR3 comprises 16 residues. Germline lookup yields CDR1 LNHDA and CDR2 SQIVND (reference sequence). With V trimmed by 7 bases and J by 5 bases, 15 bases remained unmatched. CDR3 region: CASIPGTGRFWTEAFF. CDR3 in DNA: TGTGCCAGTATCCCGGGGACAGGACGGTTTTGGACTGAAGCTTTCTTT.

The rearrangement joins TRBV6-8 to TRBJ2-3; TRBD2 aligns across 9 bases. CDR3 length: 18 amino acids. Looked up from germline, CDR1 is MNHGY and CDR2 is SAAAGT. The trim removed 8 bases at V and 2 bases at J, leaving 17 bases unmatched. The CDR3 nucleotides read TGTGCCAGCTTCTGGGCGGGAGGGCCCCGTACCCCCACAGATACGCAGTATTTT. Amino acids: CASFWAGGPRTPTDTQYF.

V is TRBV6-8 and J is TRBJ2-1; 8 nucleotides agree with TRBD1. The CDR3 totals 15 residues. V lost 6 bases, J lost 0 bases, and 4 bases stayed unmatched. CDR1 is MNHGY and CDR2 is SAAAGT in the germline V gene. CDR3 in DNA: TGTGCCAGCAGACGAACAGGGGGCTCCTACAATGAGCAGTTCTTC. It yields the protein CASRRTGGSYNEQFF.

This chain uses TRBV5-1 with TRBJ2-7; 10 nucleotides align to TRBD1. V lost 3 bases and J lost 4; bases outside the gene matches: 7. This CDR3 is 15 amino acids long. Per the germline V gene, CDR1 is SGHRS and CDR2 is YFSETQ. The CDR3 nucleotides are TGCGCCAGCAGCTCGCAGGACAGGGGGGCGTACGAGCAGTACTTC. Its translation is CASSSQDRGAYEQYF.

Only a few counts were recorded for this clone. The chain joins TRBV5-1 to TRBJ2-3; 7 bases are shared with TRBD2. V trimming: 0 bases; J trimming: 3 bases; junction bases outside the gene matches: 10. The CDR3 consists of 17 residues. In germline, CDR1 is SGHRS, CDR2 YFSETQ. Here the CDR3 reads CASSLALSGSGTDTQYF. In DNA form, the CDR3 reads TGCGCCAGCAGCTTGGCCCTTAGCGGGTCTGGAACAGATACGCAGTATTTT.

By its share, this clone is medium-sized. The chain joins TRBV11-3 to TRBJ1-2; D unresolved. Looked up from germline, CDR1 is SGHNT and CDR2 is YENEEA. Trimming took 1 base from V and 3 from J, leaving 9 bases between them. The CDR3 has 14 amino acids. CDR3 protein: CASSLVNGDYGYTF. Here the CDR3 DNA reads TGTGCCAGCAGCTTAGTTAATGGGGACTATGGCTACACCTTC.

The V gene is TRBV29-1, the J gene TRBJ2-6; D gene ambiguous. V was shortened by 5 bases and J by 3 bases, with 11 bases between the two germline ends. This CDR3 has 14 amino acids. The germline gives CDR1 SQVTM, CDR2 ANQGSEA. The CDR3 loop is CSVPASGGANVLTF. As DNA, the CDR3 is TGCAGCGTTCCAGCGTCGGGTGGGGCCAACGTCCTGACTTTC.

DNA of the CDR3: TGTGCCAGTAGTAATCCCGGACTAGCGGGTGAGCAGTACTTC. Its protein is CASSNPGLAGEQYF. The chain is built from TRBV19 and TRBJ2-7, with 11 bases fitting TRBD2. Germline-derived CDR1 and CDR2 are LNHDA and SQIVND (reference sequence). Trimming at V came to 4 bases and at J to 7 bases, leaving 6 bases not matched to a gene. This CDR3 contains 14 residues. Together with reference TRBV19 and TRBJ2-7, the CDR3 gives the full variable domain: DGGITQSPKYLFRKEGQNVTLSCEQNLNHDAMYWYRQDPGQGLRLIYYSQIVNDFQKGDIAEGYSVSREKKESFPLTVTSAQKNPTAFYLCASSNPGLAGEQYFGPGTRLTVT.